Sequencing of this TCR beta chain was carried out in a study of tumor and adjacent non-tumor tissue in lung cancer. As for the study in general: The patients, approximately nine men and about 5 women, were about 31 to 80 with stage I to III disease. Each sample yielded a few million productive TCRbeta reads on average. Study findings and constraints: TCR diversity was significantly greater in tumor than normal lung tissue. Top 100 clones took a larger repertoire share in normal lung.

The template was RNA from unsorted bulk tissue. Distant lung tissue was collected more than 3 cm away from the tumor edge. The CDR3 is 16 residues long. The germline V gene has CDR1 ENHRY and CDR2 SYGVKD. Trimming cost V 3 bases and J 2 bases, with 17 bases left between them. This clonotype was seen many times. The antigen is unknown. Three rounds of nested PCR, following a modified ARM-PCR protocol, produced the TCRbeta library. In TCRdb, the multiplex PCR reads were re-called with MiXCR into one record per CDR3 protein. The sample gives 60,000 or so distinct CDR3 sequences, about 55% of which show up once; less than 40% is in the top ten.

The sequence was obtained from a man in his 70s with non-small cell lung cancer. The V and J genes are TRBV10-3 and TRBJ2-7; the D gene is possibly TRBD2 (5 bases). The sequenced sample was distant non-tumor lung tissue. CDR3 region: CAISDDYSSSPYEQYF. DNA of the CDR3: TGTGCCATCAGTGATGACTACAGCTCGTCCCCCTACGAGCAGTACTTC.